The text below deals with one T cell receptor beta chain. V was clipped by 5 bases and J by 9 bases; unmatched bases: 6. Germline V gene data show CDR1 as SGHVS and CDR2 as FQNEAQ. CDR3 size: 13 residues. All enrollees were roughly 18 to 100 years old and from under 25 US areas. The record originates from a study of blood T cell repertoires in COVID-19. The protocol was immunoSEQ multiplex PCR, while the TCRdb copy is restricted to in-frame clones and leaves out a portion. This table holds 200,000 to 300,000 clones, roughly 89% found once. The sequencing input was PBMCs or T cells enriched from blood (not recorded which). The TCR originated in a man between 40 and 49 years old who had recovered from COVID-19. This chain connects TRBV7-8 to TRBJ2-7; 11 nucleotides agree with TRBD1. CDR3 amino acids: CASSPGTGGGQYF. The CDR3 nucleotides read TGTGCCAGCAGCCCGGGGACAGGGGGTGGGCAGTACTTC.